This T cell receptor beta chain was recorded in a study of blood T cell repertoires in COVID-19. For the study at large: Acute and convalescent COVID-19 samples came from the United States, Italy and Spain. T cells, B-cell-depleted T cells, or PBMCs provided the cDNA or gDNA that served as material.

Original processing notes: Scientists estimated how many nucleated cells there were by amplifying reference gene primers. Libraries were prepared by immunoSEQ multiplex PCR; TCRdb keeps only in-frame clonotypes and omits some of them. The DNA gave D and trimming, while V, J and clone size come from that table. The sample contains some 160,000 clones, approximately 91% of which appear only once. Specimen: peripheral blood. The clonotype comes from a young man with acute or convalescent COVID-19.

This chain's CDR3 is CASSPSYNRESYGYTF. The CDR3 bases are TGTGCCAGCTCACCTAGCTATAACAGGGAGAGCTATGGCTACACCTTC. The chain combines TRBV18 with TRBJ1-2; TRBD1 is a possible D gene (6 bases). Germline V lookup: CDR1 KGHSH, CDR2 LQKENI. The CDR3 totals 16 residues. V lost 3 bases and J lost 4, with 18 bases in between. Full variable domain (remainder filled in from reference TRBV18 and TRBJ1-2): NAGVMQNPRHLVRRRGQEARLRCSPMKGHSHVYWYRQLPEEGLKFMVYLQKENIIDESGMPKERFSAEFPKEGPSILRIQQVVRGDSAAYFCASSPSYNRESYGYTFGSGTRLTVV.